The present TCR beta chain was sequenced within a study of blood T cell repertoires in COVID-19. For the study at large: Sources were T cells, B-cell-depleted T cells, or PBMCs; the material itself was cDNA or gDNA.

In the authors' methods: Estimates of nucleated cell counts were drawn from the amplification of reference gene primers. Using immunoSEQ multiplex PCR, the repertoire was profiled, and TCRdb retains in-frame clones only, with some absent. V, J and clone size derive from that table, while D and trimming were established from the DNA sequence. This table has about 120,000 clones, approximately 92% appearing once. Losses at the gene ends were 5 bases for V and 9 bases for J; bases not matched to a gene: 7. Germline CDR1 is SGHNT and CDR2 is YENEEA. There are 13 residues in the CDR3. Sequenced: peripheral blood. V gene TRBV11-3 combines with J gene TRBJ2-1; 7 nucleotides agree with TRBD1. The TCR was taken from a man in his 70s with active or convalescent COVID-19. In DNA, the CDR3 is TGTGCCAGCAGCCAGGGGGTGCTGGGTGAGCAGTTCTTC. This codes for CASSQGVLGEQFF.